This T cell receptor (beta chain) was found in a study of blood T cell repertoires in COVID-19. Using immunoSEQ multiplex PCR, the repertoire was profiled, and TCRdb retains in-frame clones only, with some absent. Here the sample spans about 250,000 clones, about 89% being singletons. The germline V gene encodes CDR1 SQVTM and CDR2 ANQGSEA. CDR3 length equals 16 residues. Unmatched junction bases numbered 6, after V lost 1 base and J lost 4 bases. This chain links TRBV29-1 with TRBJ1-3; 11 bases line up with TRBD1. The TCR originated in a woman aged 18-30 years who had recovered from COVID-19. Input material: PBMCs or T cells enriched from blood (not recorded which). The CDR3 bases are TGCAGCGTTGAAGGATGGACAGGGGGCTCCGGAAACACCATATATTTT. It codes for CSVEGWTGGSGNTIYF.